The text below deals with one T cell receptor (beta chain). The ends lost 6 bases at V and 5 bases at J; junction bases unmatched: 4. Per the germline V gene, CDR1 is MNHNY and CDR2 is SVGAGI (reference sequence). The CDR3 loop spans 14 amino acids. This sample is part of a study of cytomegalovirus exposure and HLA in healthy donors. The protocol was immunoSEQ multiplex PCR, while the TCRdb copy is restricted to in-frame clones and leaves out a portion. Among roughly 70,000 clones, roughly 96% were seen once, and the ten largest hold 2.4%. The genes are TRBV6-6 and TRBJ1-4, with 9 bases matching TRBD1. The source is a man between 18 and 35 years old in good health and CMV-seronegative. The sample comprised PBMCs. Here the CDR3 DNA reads TGTGCCAGCAGGCCGACAGGGGGAAATGAAAAACTGTTTTTT. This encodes CASRPTGGNEKLFF.